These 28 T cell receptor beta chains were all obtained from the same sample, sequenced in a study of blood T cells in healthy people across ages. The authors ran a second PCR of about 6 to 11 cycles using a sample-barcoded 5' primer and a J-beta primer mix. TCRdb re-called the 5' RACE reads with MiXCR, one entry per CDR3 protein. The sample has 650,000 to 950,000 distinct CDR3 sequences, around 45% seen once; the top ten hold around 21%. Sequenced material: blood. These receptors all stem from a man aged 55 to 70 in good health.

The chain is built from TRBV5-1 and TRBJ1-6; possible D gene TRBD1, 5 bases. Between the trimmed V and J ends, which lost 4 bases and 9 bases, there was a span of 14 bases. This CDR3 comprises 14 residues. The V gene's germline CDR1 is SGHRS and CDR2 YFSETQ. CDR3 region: CASSEGRDGSPLHF. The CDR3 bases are TGCGCCAGCAGCGAGGGCAGGGACGGTTCACCCCTCCACTTT. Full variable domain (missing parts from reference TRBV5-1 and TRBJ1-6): KAGVTQTPRYLIKTRGQQVTLSCSPISGHRSVSWYQQTPGQGLQFLFEYFSETQRNKGNFPGRFSGRQFSNSRSEMNVSTLELGDSALYLCASSEGRDGSPLHFGNGTRLTVT.

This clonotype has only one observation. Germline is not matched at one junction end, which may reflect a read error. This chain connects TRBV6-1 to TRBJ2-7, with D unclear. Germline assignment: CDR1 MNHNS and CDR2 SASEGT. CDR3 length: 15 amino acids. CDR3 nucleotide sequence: TGTGCCAGCAGTGACGAGGTAGGGCGATCCTCCGAGCAGTACTTC. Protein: CASSDEVGRSSEQYF.

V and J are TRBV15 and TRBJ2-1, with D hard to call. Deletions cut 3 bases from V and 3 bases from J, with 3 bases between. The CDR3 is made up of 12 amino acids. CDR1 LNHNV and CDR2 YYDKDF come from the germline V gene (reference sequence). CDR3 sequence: CATSRSYNEQFF. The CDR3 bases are TGTGCCACCAGCAGGAGCTACAATGAGCAGTTCTTC.

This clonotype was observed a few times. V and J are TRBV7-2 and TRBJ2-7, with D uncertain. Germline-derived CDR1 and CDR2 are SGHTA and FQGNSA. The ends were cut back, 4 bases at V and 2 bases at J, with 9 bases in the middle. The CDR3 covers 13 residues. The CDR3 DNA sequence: TGTGCCAGCAGCTCCCAAAACCCCTACGAGCAGTACTTC. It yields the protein CASSSQNPYEQYF.

CDR3 bases: TGTGCCAGCACCCCCAGGGGCGGGGGAGAGAACAATGAGCAGTACTTC. Amino acids: CASTPRGGGENNEQYF. V and J are TRBV12-3 or TRBV12-4 and TRBJ2-1; a weak D match, TRBD2 (7 bases). Matching the DNA end better, TRBJ2-7 makes the J call doubtful. The CDR3 runs 16 residues.

The CDR3 sequence: CATYGGLAGGPNTDTQYF. In DNA form, the CDR3 reads TGTGCCACCTATGGAGGACTAGCGGGGGGCCCTAACACAGATACGCAGTATTTT. The chain has TRBV10-3 and TRBJ2-3; TRBD2 matches at 14 bases. With 10 bases clipped from V and 2 bases from J, the junction kept 14 bases outside the gene matches. The V gene's germline CDR1 is ENHRY and CDR2 SYGVKD. The CDR3 extends over 18 amino acids.

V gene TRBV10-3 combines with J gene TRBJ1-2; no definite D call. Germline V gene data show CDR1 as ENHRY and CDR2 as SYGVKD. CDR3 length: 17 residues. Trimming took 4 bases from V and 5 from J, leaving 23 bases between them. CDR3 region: CAISVDTPVRVDYGYTF. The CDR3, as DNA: TGTGCCATCAGTGTCGACACCCCTGTGAGGGTGGATTATGGCTACACCTTC.

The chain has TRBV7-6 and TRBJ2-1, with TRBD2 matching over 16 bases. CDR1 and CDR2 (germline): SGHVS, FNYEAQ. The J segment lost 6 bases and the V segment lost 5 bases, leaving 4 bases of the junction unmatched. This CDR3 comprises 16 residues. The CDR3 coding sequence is TGTGCCAGCAGCGGGGGACTAGCGGGGGGGAGCAATGAGCAGTTCTTC. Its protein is CASSGGLAGGSNEQFF.

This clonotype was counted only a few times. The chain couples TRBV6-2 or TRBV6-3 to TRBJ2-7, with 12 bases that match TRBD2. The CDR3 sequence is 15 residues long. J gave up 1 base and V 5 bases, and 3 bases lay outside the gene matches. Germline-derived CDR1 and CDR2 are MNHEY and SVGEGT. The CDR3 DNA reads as TGTGCCAGCAGTCAAACTAGCGGGGGGTCCTACGAGCAGTACTTC. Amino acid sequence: CASSQTSGGSYEQYF.

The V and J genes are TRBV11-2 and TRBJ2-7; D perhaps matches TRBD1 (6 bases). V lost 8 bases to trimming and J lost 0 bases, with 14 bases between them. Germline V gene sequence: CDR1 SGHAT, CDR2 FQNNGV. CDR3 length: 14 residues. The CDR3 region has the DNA TGTGCCAGCTCAGGACAGTTACTCTCCTACGAGCAGTACTTC. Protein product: CASSGQLLSYEQYF.

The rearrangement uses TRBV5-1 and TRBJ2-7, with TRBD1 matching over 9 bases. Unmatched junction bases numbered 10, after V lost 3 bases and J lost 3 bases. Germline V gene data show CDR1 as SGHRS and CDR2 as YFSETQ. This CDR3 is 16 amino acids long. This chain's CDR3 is CASSSGPGTGLYEQYF. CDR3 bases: TGCGCCAGCAGCTCGGGCCCCGGGACAGGGCTCTACGAGCAGTACTTC.

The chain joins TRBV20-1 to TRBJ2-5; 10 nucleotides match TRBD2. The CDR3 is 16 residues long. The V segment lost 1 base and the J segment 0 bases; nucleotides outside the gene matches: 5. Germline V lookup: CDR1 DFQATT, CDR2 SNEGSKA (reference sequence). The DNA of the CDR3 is TGCAGTGCTAGAGGGGCTAGCGGGGGTTACCAAGAGACCCAGTACTTC. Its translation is CSARGASGGYQETQYF.

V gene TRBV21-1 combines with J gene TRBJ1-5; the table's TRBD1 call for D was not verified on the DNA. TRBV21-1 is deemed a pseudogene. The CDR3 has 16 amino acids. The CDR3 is CASSKESTGGHQPQHF. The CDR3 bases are TGTGCCAGCAGCAAAGAATCCACAGGGGGCCATCAGCCCCAGCATTTT.

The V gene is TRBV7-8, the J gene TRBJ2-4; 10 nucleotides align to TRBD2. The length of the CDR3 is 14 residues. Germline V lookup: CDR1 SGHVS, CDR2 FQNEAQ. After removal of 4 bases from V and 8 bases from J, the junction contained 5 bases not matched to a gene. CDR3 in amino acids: CASSSAGGVHIQYF. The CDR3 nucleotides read TGTGCCAGCAGCTCAGCGGGGGGGGTTCACATTCAGTACTTC.

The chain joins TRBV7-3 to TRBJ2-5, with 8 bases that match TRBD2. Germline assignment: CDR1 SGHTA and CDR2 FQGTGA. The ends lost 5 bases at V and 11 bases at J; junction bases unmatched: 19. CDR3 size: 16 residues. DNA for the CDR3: TGTGCCAGCAGCGTACGCCCGACTAGCGCGATTAATGAGCAGTACTTC. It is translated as CASSVRPTSAINEQYF.

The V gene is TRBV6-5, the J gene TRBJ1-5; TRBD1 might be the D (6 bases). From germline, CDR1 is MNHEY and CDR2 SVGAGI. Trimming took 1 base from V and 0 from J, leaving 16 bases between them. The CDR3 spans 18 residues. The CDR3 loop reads CASSYFRGTTDSNQPQHF. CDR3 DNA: TGTGCCAGCAGTTACTTTCGCGGGACAACTGATAGCAATCAGCCCCAGCATTTT.

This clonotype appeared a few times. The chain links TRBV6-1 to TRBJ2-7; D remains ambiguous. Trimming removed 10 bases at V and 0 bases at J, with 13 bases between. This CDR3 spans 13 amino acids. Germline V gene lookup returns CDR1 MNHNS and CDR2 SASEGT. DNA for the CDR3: TGTGCCACCGACGCCTCCCCCTCCTACGAGCAGTACTTC. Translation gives CATDASPSYEQYF.

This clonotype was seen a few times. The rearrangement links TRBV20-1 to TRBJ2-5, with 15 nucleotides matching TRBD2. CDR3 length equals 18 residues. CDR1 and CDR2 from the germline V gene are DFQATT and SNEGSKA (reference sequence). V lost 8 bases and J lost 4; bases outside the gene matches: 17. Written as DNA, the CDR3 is TGCAGTAAAATCTTAGGATCACCGGGACTAGCGGGGGGAGAGACCCAGTACTTC. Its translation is CSKILGSPGLAGGETQYF.

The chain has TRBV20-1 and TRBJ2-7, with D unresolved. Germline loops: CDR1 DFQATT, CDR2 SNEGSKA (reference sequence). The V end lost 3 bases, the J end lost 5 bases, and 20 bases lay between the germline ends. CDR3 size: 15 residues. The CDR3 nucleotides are TGCAGTGCTAGGGTAGAGGACCTGGGATCCCACGAGCAGTACTTC. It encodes CSARVEDLGSHEQYF.

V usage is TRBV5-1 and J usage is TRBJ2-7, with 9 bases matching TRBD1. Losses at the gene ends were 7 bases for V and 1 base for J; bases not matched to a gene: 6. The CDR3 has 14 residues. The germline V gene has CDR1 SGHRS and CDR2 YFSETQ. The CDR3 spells CASRRDRVSYEQYF. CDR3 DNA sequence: TGCGCCAGCCGCCGGGACAGGGTTTCCTACGAGCAGTACTTC.

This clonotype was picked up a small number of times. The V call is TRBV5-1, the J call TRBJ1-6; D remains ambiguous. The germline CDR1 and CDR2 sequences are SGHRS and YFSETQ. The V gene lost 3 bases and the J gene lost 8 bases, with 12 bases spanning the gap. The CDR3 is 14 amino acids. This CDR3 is CASSYGLLDSPLHF. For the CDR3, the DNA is TGCGCCAGCAGCTATGGACTGTTAGATTCACCCCTCCACTTT. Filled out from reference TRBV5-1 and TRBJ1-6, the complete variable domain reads KAGVTQTPRYLIKTRGQQVTLSCSPISGHRSVSWYQQTPGQGLQFLFEYFSETQRNKGNFPGRFSGRQFSNSRSEMNVSTLELGDSALYLCASSYGLLDSPLHFGNGTRLTVT.

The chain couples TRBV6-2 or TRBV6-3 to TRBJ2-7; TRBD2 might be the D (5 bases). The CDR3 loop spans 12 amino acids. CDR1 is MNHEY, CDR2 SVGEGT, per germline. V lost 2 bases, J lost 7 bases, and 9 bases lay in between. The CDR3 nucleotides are TGTGCCAGCAGTTACCCCACGGGAGAGCAGTACTTC. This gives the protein CASSYPTGEQYF.

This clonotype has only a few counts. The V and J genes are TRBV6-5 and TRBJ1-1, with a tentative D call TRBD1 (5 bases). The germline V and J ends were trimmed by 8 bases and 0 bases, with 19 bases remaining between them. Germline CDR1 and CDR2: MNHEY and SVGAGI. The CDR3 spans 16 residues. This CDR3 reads CASWSSHLDMNTEAFF. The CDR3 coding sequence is TGTGCCAGCTGGTCGTCGCACCTGGACATGAACACTGAAGCTTTCTTT.

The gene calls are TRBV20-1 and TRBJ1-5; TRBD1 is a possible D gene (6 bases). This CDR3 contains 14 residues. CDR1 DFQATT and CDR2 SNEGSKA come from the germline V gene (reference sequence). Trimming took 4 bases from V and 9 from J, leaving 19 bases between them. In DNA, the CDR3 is TGCAGTGCTAAACAAGGGACATCTGCGCGGCCCCAGCATTTT. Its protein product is CSAKQGTSARPQHF.

CDR3 nucleotides: TGTGCCAGCAGCCACCCCGGGACTAGCGGGGGTGATTACTACGAGCAGTACTTC. Protein: CASSHPGTSGGDYYEQYF. The V gene is TRBV7-2, the J gene TRBJ2-7, with 14 bases that match TRBD2. Trimming took 5 bases from V and 3 from J; bases not matched to a gene: 12. The CDR3 spans 18 residues. Per the germline V gene, CDR1 is SGHTA and CDR2 is FQGNSA.

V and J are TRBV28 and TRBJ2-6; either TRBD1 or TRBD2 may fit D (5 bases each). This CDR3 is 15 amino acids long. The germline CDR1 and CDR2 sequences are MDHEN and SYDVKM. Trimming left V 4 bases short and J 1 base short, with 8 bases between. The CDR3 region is CASSSGASGANVLTF. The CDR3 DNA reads TGTGCCAGCAGTTCCGGGGCATCTGGGGCCAACGTCCTGACTTTC. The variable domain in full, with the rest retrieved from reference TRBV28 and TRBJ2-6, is DVKVTQSSRYLVKRTGEKVFLECVQDMDHENMFWYRQDPGLGLRLIYFSYDVKMKEKGDIPEGYSVSREKKERFSLILESASTNQTSMYLCASSSGASGANVLTFGAGSRLTVL.

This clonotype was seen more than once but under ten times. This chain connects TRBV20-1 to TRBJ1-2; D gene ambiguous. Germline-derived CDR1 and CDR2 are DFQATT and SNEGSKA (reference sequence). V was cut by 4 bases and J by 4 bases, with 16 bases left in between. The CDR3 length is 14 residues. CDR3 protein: CSANPPQTRYGYTF. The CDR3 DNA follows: TGCAGTGCTAACCCCCCCCAGACACGCTATGGCTACACCTTC.

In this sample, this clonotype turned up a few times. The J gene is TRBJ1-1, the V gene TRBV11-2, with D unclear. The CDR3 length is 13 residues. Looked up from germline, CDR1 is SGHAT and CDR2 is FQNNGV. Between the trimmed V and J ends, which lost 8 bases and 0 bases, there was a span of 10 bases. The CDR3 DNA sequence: TGTGCCAGCCACAGAACTATGAACACTGAAGCTTTCTTT. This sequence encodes CASHRTMNTEAFF. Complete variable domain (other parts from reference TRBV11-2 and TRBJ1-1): EAGVAQSPRYKIIEKRQSVAFWCNPISGHATLYWYQQILGQGPKLLIQFQNNGVVDDSQLPKDRFSAERLKGVDSTLKIQPAKLEDSAVYLCASHRTMNTEAFFGQGTRLTVV.